The rows below give T cell receptor beta chains drawn from one sample of a study of blood T cell repertoires in COVID-19. Some clones are missing from TCRdb's copy, which holds only in-frame ones; the method was immunoSEQ multiplex PCR. The data show just over 650,000 clones, over 80% seen once. Sequencing was carried out using peripheral blood. All receptors come from a woman between 18 and 29 years old with acute or convalescent COVID-19. CDR3s include the opening cysteine and the closing phenylalanine or tryptophan. The order of the fields is V gene, J gene, D gene, clone size, CDR3 protein, CDR3 DNA. The D gene is left open where the match is weak. Size is stated for part of the rows, as once, few or many counts, or as a class when the clone is expanded.

v_call: TRBV29-1
j_call: TRBJ1-3
d_call: NA
clone_size: once
cdr3_aa: CSVGSGAGGIRNTIYF
cdr3_nt: TGCAGCGTTGGGAGTGGGGCCGGGGGGATAAGAAACACCATATATTTT

v_call: TRBV7-2
j_call: TRBJ1-4
d_call: TRBD1
clone_size: NA
cdr3_aa: CASTQRTGRNEKLFF
cdr3_nt: TGTGCCAGCACCCAAAGGACAGGACGTAATGAAAAACTGTTTTTT

v_call: TRBV7-2
j_call: TRBJ2-2
d_call: NA
clone_size: NA
cdr3_aa: CASSPPQGLSTGELFF
cdr3_nt: TGTGCCAGCAGCCCTCCGCAGGGGCTGAGCACCGGGGAGCTGTTTTTT

v_call: TRBV7-8
j_call: TRBJ1-5
d_call: NA
clone_size: NA
cdr3_aa: CASSRNSNQPQHF
cdr3_nt: TGTGCCAGCAGTAGAAATTCCAATCAGCCCCAGCATTTT

v_call: TRBV7-2
j_call: TRBJ2-3
d_call: NA
clone_size: NA
cdr3_aa: CASSLGGWADTQYF
cdr3_nt: TGTGCCAGCAGCTTAGGAGGGTGGGCAGATACGCAGTATTTT

v_call: TRBV23-1
j_call: TRBJ2-7
d_call: NA
clone_size: NA
cdr3_aa: CASSQFTGDYEQYF
cdr3_nt: TGCGCCAGCAGTCAATTCACGGGGGACTACGAGCAGTACTTC

v_call: TRBV27
j_call: TRBJ1-2
d_call: TRBD1
clone_size: NA
cdr3_aa: CASSLGGTGPYGYTF
cdr3_nt: TGTGCCAGCAGTTTAGGGGGGACAGGCCCTTATGGCTACACCTTC

v_call: TRBV5-6
j_call: TRBJ2-1
d_call: TRBD2
clone_size: NA
cdr3_aa: CASSLPRLAGSDNEQFF
cdr3_nt: TGTGCCAGCAGCTTGCCCAGACTAGCGGGGTCAGACAATGAGCAGTTCTTC

v_call: TRBV7-8
j_call: TRBJ1-2
d_call: TRBD1
clone_size: NA
cdr3_aa: CASSLAGQVGHGYTF
cdr3_nt: TGTGCCAGCAGCTTAGCGGGACAGGTGGGCCATGGCTACACCTTC

v_call: TRBV29-1
j_call: TRBJ1-2
d_call: NA
clone_size: NA
cdr3_aa: CSVGGGGYTF
cdr3_nt: TGCAGCGTCGGGGGTGGGGGCTACACCTTC

v_call: TRBV30
j_call: TRBJ1-2
d_call: NA
clone_size: NA
cdr3_aa: CAWSVSQNYGYTF
cdr3_nt: TGTGCCTGGAGTGTTTCTCAGAACTATGGCTACACCTTC

v_call: TRBV7-9
j_call: TRBJ2-2
d_call: TRBD1
clone_size: NA
cdr3_aa: CASSPTYQDRANTGELFF
cdr3_nt: TGTGCCAGCAGCCCAACCTACCAGGACAGGGCGAACACCGGGGAGCTGTTTTTT

v_call: TRBV30
j_call: TRBJ2-3
d_call: TRBD1
clone_size: NA
cdr3_aa: CAWSPGQVHNTQYF
cdr3_nt: TGTGCCTGGAGCCCGGGACAGGTGCACAATACGCAGTATTTT

v_call: TRBV5-6
j_call: TRBJ1-1
d_call: NA
clone_size: NA
cdr3_aa: CASSLRFLDRKEAFF
cdr3_nt: TGTGCCAGCAGCTTGCGTTTCTTGGACAGAAAAGAAGCTTTCTTT

v_call: TRBV5-6
j_call: TRBJ1-1
d_call: NA
clone_size: once
cdr3_aa: CASSLVFSSARDTEAFF
cdr3_nt: TGTGCCAGCAGCTTGGTCTTTTCCAGCGCCAGGGACACTGAAGCTTTCTTT

v_call: TRBV3-1/TRBV3-2
j_call: TRBJ1-5
d_call: NA
clone_size: NA
cdr3_aa: CASSQDQENQPQHF
cdr3_nt: TGTGCCAGCAGCCAAGATCAGGAAAATCAGCCCCAGCATTTT

v_call: TRBV5-1
j_call: TRBJ1-1
d_call: NA
clone_size: NA
cdr3_aa: CASRTEPNTEAFF
cdr3_nt: TGCGCCAGCAGGACGGAGCCGAACACTGAAGCTTTCTTT

v_call: TRBV6-4
j_call: TRBJ2-1
d_call: NA
clone_size: few
cdr3_aa: CASSDEVNEQFF
cdr3_nt: TGTGCCAGCAGTGACGAGGTCAATGAGCAGTTCTTC

v_call: TRBV24-1
j_call: TRBJ1-2
d_call: TRBD1
clone_size: NA
cdr3_aa: CATSPGTGDRAYGYTF
cdr3_nt: TGTGCCACCAGTCCCGGGACAGGGGATCGGGCCTATGGCTACACCTTC

v_call: TRBV7-3
j_call: TRBJ2-1
d_call: NA
clone_size: NA
cdr3_aa: CASSLSTGNEQFF
cdr3_nt: TGTGCCAGCAGCTTAAGTACGGGGAATGAGCAGTTCTTC

v_call: TRBV4-3
j_call: TRBJ1-1
d_call: TRBD1
clone_size: once
cdr3_aa: CASSEHRGENTEAFF
cdr3_nt: TGCGCCAGCAGCGAGCACAGGGGAGAGAACACTGAAGCTTTCTTT

v_call: TRBV5-5
j_call: TRBJ2-7
d_call: NA
clone_size: NA
cdr3_aa: CASSLFYFEQYF
cdr3_nt: TGTGCCAGCAGCTTGTTTTACTTCGAGCAGTACTTC

v_call: TRBV19
j_call: TRBJ2-7
d_call: TRBD1
clone_size: NA
cdr3_aa: CASSPGTGAAYEQYF
cdr3_nt: TGTGCCAGTAGTCCCGGGACAGGGGCGGCCTACGAGCAGTACTTC

v_call: TRBV4-3
j_call: TRBJ1-5
d_call: TRBD1
clone_size: NA
cdr3_aa: CASSQDLGDRVVQPQHF
cdr3_nt: TGCGCCAGCAGCCAAGATCTGGGAGACAGGGTGGTACAGCCCCAGCATTTT

v_call: TRBV5-1
j_call: TRBJ1-1
d_call: TRBD1
clone_size: NA
cdr3_aa: CASSFRGPGTEAFF
cdr3_nt: TGCGCCAGCAGCTTCAGGGGGCCGGGCACTGAAGCTTTCTTT

v_call: TRBV5-1
j_call: TRBJ2-5
d_call: TRBD2
clone_size: NA
cdr3_aa: CASSLAPAGLQETQYF
cdr3_nt: TGCGCCAGCAGCTTGGCCCCAGCGGGGTTACAAGAGACCCAGTACTTC

v_call: TRBV2
j_call: TRBJ2-1
d_call: TRBD2
clone_size: NA
cdr3_aa: CARQGLAGANEQFF
cdr3_nt: TGTGCCAGACAGGGACTAGCGGGGGCCAATGAGCAGTTCTTC

v_call: TRBV18
j_call: TRBJ1-4
d_call: NA
clone_size: NA
cdr3_aa: CASSPGLEEKLFF
cdr3_nt: TGTGCCAGCTCACCAGGATTGGAGGAAAAACTGTTTTTT